The clone carrying this T cell receptor beta chain showed up just a few times. Antigen: not known. This specimen belongs to a study of vaccination and CD4 T cells after COVID-19. About the study: With nine mild cases and one severe, convalescent patients were SARS-CoV-2 positive by nasal swab PCR. No peptide, an HIV-1 Nef pool, or a CEFX pool was what each control culture received.

Sample treatment: approximately nine-day PBMC culture with coronavirus spike peptide pools or control peptides (ViraFEST assay). Each well received 2 million to 2.5 million PBMCs, cultured with 8 to 10 IU/ml IL-2 and 9 to 10 ug/ml peptide pools. The Oncomine TCR Beta short-read assay was what sequenced the DNA obtained from cultured CD4+ T cells. Using the QIAamp micro DNA kit, genomic DNA was extracted from the CD4+ T cells that had been cultured. TCRdb independently ran MiXCR on the PCR reads; one entry per CDR3 protein. The sample shows 11,000 to 15,000 distinct CDR3 sequences, about 61% of them seen only once. The CDR3 runs to 15 residues. The V and J ends lost 4 bases and 1 base respectively, with 13 bases between them. CDR1 and CDR2 from the germline V gene are SGHRS and YFSETQ.

Sequencing used CD4+ T cells from blood, cultured in vitro. V gene TRBV5-1 combines with J gene TRBJ2-3, with D maybe TRBD1 (6 bases). This TCR was sampled from a human donor who had recovered from COVID-19. The CDR3 sequence: CASSPSGQGTDTQYF. The CDR3 nucleotides are TGCGCCAGCAGCCCATCGGGACAAGGCACAGATACGCAGTATTTT.